This TCR beta chain was recovered during a study of graft-versus-host responses after intestinal transplantation. Overall study findings and caveats: Recipient marrow held GvH clones, some first seen in ileum or blood.

Clones were read by immunoSEQ multiplex PCR, and TCRdb kept only the in-frame ones, dropping some. The sample includes some 120,000 clones, more than 90% of them seen just once. Points on this clone: Its target is not known.

From germline, CDR1 is MNHEY and CDR2 SVGAGI. The CDR3 extends over 16 amino acids. The junction had 6 bases not matched to a gene; V was cut back by 4 bases and J by 4 bases. V and J are TRBV6-5 and TRBJ2-1, with 11 nucleotides matching TRBD2. The specimen comprised unstimulated CD4+ T cells sorted from spleen or lymph node cells, sampled before intestinal transplant. The receptor was derived from a human donor who received an intestinal transplant. The CDR3 reads CASSSLTSGGYNEQFF. The CDR3 nucleotides read TGTGCCAGCAGTTCCCTCACTAGCGGGGGTTACAATGAGCAGTTCTTC.